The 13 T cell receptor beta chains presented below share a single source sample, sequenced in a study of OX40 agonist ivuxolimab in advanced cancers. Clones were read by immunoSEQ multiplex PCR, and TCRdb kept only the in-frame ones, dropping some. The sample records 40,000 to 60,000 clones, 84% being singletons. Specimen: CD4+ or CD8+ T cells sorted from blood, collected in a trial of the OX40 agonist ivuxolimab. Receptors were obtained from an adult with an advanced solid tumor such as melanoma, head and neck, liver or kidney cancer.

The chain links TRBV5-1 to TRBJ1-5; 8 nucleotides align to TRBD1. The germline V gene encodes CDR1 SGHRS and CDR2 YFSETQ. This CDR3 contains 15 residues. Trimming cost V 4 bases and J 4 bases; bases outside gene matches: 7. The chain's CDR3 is CASSPGQGGNQPQHF. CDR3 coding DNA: TGCGCCAGCAGCCCCGGACAGGGAGGGAATCAGCCCCAGCATTTT. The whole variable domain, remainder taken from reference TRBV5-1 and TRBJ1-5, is KAGVTQTPRYLIKTRGQQVTLSCSPISGHRSVSWYQQTPGQGLQFLFEYFSETQRNKGNFPGRFSGRQFSNSRSEMNVSTLELGDSALYLCASSPGQGGNQPQHFGDGTRLSIL.

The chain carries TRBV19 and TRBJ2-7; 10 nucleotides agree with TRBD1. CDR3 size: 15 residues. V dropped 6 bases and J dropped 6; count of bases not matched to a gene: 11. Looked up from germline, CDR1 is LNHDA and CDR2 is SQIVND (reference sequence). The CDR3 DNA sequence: TGTGCCAGTAGCCTAACCGGGACAGGGGCTCTCGAGCAGTACTTC. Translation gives CASSLTGTGALEQYF.

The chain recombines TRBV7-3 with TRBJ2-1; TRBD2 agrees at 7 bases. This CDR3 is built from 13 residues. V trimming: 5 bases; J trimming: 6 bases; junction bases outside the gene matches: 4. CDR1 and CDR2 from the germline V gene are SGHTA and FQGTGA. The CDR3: CASSIRTSNEQFF. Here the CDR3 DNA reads TGTGCCAGCAGCATCCGGACTAGCAATGAGCAGTTCTTC.

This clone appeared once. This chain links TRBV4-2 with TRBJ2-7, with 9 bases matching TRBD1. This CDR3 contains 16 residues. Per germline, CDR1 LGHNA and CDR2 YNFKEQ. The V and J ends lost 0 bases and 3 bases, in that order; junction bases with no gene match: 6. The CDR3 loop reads CASSQEPGTGHYEQYF. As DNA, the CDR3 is TGTGCCAGCAGCCAAGAACCCGGGACAGGGCACTACGAGCAGTACTTC.

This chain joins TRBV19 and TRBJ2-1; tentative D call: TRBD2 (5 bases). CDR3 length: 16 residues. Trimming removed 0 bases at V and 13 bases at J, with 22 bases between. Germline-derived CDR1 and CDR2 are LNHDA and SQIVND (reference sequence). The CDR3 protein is CASSIELPGTRGSQFF. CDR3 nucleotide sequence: TGTGCCAGTAGTATAGAGCTACCGGGAACCCGTGGGTCTCAGTTCTTC.

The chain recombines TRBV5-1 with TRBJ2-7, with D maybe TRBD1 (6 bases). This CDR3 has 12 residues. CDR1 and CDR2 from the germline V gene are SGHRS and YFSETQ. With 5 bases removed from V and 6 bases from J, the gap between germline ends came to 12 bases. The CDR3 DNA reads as TGCGCCAGCAGACAGGGTAATAGCGAGCAGTACTTC. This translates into CASRQGNSEQYF. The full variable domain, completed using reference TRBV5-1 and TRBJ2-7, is KAGVTQTPRYLIKTRGQQVTLSCSPISGHRSVSWYQQTPGQGLQFLFEYFSETQRNKGNFPGRFSGRQFSNSRSEMNVSTLELGDSALYLCASRQGNSEQYFGPGTRLTVT.

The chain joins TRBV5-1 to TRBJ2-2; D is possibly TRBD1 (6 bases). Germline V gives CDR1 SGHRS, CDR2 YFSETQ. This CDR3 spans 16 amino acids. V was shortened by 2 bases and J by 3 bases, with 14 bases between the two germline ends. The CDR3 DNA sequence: TGCGCCAGCAGCTTTGGCAGGGGAATTGACACCGGGGAGCTGTTTTTT. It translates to CASSFGRGIDTGELFF.

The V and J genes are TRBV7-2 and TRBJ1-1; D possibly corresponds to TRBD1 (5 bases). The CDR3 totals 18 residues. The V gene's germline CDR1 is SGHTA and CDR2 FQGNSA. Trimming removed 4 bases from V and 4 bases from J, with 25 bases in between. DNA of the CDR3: TGTGCCAGCAGCTCTCCCCGGGGCAGCCTAGGGCTGAGCACTGAAGCTTTCTTT. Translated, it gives CASSSPRGSLGLSTEAFF.

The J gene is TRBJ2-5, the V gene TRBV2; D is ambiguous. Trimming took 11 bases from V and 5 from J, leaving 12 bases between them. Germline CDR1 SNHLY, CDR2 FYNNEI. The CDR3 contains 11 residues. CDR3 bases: TGTGCCCACCTTCTAAGGGAGACCCAGTACTTC. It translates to CAHLLRETQYF.

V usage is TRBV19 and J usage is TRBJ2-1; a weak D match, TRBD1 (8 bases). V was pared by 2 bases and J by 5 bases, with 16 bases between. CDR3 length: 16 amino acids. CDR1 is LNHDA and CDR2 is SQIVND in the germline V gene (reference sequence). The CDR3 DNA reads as TGTGCCAGTAGTATAAGGACAGGGACTACCAACAATGAGCAGTTCTTC. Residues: CASSIRTGTTNNEQFF.

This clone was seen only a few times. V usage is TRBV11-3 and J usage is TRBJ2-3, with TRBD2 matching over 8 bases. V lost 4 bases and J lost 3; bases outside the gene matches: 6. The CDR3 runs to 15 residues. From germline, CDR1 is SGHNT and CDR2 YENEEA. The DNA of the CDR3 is TGTGCCAGCAGCTCCCGGGGGGGGTTGACAGATACGCAGTATTTT. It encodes CASSSRGGLTDTQYF.

The CDR3 DNA reads TGTGCCAGCAGCCTAAAGGGTCAGGGGATCCAGGGGGCCCCGAACACTGAAGCTTTCTTT. Amino acid sequence: CASSLKGQGIQGAPNTEAFF. The chain uses TRBV21-1 and TRBJ1-1; TRBD1, as called in the table, went unchecked against the DNA. TRBV21-1 represents a pseudogene. The CDR3 loop spans 20 amino acids.

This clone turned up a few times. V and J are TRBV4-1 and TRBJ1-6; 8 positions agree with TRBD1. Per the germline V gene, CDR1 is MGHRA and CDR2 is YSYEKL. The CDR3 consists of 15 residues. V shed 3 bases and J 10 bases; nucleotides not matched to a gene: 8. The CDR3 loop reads CASSQDRVGGSPLHF. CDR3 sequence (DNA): TGCGCCAGCAGCCAGGACAGGGTCGGCGGATCACCCCTCCACTTT.